The T cell receptor beta chain under discussion was sequenced for a study (dated by TCRdb to between 2015 and 2017). About the study as a whole: The study set out to test whether tumor-infiltrating Tregs in breast cancer get recruited from blood Tregs or are instead converted in situ from other CD4+ T cell subsets.

This clonotype was seen ten or more times. Its antigen is not yet known. Base quality data are lacking; no much larger clone is found one base away. The CDR3 goes from the cysteine to the phenylalanine over 19 residues. Of all the DNA, just the CDR3 is kept, 57 bases in frame from base 1. CDR1 MNHEY and CDR2 SVGAGI were looked up in the germline V gene. After removal of 7 bases from V and 1 base from J, the junction retains 15 bases not matched to a gene. Full-length TCR variable regions were amplified by 5' RACE PCR with constant-region reverse primers, followed by semi-nested PCR with Nested Universal Primer A. Using the ReliaPrep RNA Cell Miniprep System, total RNA was extracted, and the SMARTer RACE 5'/3' Kit was then used to reverse transcribe the RNA into 5'RACE-ready cDNA. An Illumina MiSeq was used to sequence the full-length TCR alpha and beta libraries, which had been barcoded with multiplex adaptors. Per the source publication's procedure: Sequencing data were pooled across the five patients for each of nine subset-tissue groups and compared by unsupervised clustering of TCR gene usage. Repertoire similarity was calculated with the Morisita-Horn index, weighting shared sequences by their contribution to each repertoire. The public reads were reprocessed in TCRdb via fastp at Q25 and MiXCR, keeping in-frame beta chains. Identical CDR3 protein sequences are pooled into one entry, listed with their most common genes and DNA. None of the V and J calls come from the authors' own analysis; TCRdb made them. Across this sample there are approximately 40,000 distinct CDR3 sequences, with approximately 31% seen only once. The top ten constitute less than 5% of the sample.

Memory CD4+ T cells were isolated as CD4+CD45RO+CD25- cells. Tregs, naive and memory CD4+ T cells from tumor, blood and ipsilateral draining lymph nodes of a few breast cancer patients underwent full-length TCR alpha and beta sequencing. Tumor tissue and lymph nodes from ipsilateral axillary dissection were perfused with PBS, minced and digested with collagenase I and hyaluronidase. A purity exceeding 90% was confirmed by FACS for the sorted cell populations. General study outcomes and caveats: Rather than covering whole repertoires, validation in the larger cohort was restricted to a single TCR beta V-J rearrangement. In terms of TCR gene usage, tumor memory CD4+ T cells clustered together with blood and lymph node memory CD4+ cells, as well as with lymph node naive CD4+ cells. Tumor-infiltrating Treg TCR alpha and beta sequences overlapped most with tumor naive CD4+ T cells, then with blood naive CD4+ T cells.

The V and J genes are TRBV6-5 and TRBJ2-7; TRBD2 lines up with 14 middle nucleotides. Sequencing was performed on tumor-infiltrating memory CD4+ T cells sorted from the breast tumor. The sample's cell subset or site label is to be understood as: memory CD4+ T cells, CD4+CD45RO+CD25-. This clonotype was sampled from a female donor with breast cancer. The CDR3 is CASTKGRLAGGPGSYEQYF. The nucleotide sequence is TGTGCCAGCACTAAGGGGCGACTAGCGGGAGGGCCTGGGTCCTACGAGCAGTACTTC.